The table lists the clone carrying this TCR beta chain with a few counts. Deletions cut 11 bases from V and 0 bases from J, with 14 bases between. Germline V gives CDR1 LNHDA, CDR2 SQIVND (reference sequence). This CDR3 has 14 residues. This sample was included in a study of blood T cell repertoires in COVID-19. Background on the study: Sources were T cells, B-cell-depleted T cells, or PBMCs; the material itself was cDNA or gDNA.

Authors' analysis steps: Using reference gene primer amplification, nucleated cell counts were estimated. The method was immunoSEQ multiplex PCR; TCRdb's version includes in-frame clones alone and lacks a portion of them. V, J and clone size derive from that table, while D and trimming were established from the DNA sequence. The data show some 96,000 clones, with about nine tenths seen just once and roughly 1.9% held by the top ten. The TCR sequence derives from a man in his fifties with active COVID-19. V and J are TRBV19 and TRBJ1-3, with D perhaps TRBD1 (5 bases). What was sequenced was peripheral blood. Written as DNA, the CDR3 is TGTGCCTCGCATAGGGGCTTCTCTGGAAACACCATATATTTT. The encoded protein is CASHRGFSGNTIYF.